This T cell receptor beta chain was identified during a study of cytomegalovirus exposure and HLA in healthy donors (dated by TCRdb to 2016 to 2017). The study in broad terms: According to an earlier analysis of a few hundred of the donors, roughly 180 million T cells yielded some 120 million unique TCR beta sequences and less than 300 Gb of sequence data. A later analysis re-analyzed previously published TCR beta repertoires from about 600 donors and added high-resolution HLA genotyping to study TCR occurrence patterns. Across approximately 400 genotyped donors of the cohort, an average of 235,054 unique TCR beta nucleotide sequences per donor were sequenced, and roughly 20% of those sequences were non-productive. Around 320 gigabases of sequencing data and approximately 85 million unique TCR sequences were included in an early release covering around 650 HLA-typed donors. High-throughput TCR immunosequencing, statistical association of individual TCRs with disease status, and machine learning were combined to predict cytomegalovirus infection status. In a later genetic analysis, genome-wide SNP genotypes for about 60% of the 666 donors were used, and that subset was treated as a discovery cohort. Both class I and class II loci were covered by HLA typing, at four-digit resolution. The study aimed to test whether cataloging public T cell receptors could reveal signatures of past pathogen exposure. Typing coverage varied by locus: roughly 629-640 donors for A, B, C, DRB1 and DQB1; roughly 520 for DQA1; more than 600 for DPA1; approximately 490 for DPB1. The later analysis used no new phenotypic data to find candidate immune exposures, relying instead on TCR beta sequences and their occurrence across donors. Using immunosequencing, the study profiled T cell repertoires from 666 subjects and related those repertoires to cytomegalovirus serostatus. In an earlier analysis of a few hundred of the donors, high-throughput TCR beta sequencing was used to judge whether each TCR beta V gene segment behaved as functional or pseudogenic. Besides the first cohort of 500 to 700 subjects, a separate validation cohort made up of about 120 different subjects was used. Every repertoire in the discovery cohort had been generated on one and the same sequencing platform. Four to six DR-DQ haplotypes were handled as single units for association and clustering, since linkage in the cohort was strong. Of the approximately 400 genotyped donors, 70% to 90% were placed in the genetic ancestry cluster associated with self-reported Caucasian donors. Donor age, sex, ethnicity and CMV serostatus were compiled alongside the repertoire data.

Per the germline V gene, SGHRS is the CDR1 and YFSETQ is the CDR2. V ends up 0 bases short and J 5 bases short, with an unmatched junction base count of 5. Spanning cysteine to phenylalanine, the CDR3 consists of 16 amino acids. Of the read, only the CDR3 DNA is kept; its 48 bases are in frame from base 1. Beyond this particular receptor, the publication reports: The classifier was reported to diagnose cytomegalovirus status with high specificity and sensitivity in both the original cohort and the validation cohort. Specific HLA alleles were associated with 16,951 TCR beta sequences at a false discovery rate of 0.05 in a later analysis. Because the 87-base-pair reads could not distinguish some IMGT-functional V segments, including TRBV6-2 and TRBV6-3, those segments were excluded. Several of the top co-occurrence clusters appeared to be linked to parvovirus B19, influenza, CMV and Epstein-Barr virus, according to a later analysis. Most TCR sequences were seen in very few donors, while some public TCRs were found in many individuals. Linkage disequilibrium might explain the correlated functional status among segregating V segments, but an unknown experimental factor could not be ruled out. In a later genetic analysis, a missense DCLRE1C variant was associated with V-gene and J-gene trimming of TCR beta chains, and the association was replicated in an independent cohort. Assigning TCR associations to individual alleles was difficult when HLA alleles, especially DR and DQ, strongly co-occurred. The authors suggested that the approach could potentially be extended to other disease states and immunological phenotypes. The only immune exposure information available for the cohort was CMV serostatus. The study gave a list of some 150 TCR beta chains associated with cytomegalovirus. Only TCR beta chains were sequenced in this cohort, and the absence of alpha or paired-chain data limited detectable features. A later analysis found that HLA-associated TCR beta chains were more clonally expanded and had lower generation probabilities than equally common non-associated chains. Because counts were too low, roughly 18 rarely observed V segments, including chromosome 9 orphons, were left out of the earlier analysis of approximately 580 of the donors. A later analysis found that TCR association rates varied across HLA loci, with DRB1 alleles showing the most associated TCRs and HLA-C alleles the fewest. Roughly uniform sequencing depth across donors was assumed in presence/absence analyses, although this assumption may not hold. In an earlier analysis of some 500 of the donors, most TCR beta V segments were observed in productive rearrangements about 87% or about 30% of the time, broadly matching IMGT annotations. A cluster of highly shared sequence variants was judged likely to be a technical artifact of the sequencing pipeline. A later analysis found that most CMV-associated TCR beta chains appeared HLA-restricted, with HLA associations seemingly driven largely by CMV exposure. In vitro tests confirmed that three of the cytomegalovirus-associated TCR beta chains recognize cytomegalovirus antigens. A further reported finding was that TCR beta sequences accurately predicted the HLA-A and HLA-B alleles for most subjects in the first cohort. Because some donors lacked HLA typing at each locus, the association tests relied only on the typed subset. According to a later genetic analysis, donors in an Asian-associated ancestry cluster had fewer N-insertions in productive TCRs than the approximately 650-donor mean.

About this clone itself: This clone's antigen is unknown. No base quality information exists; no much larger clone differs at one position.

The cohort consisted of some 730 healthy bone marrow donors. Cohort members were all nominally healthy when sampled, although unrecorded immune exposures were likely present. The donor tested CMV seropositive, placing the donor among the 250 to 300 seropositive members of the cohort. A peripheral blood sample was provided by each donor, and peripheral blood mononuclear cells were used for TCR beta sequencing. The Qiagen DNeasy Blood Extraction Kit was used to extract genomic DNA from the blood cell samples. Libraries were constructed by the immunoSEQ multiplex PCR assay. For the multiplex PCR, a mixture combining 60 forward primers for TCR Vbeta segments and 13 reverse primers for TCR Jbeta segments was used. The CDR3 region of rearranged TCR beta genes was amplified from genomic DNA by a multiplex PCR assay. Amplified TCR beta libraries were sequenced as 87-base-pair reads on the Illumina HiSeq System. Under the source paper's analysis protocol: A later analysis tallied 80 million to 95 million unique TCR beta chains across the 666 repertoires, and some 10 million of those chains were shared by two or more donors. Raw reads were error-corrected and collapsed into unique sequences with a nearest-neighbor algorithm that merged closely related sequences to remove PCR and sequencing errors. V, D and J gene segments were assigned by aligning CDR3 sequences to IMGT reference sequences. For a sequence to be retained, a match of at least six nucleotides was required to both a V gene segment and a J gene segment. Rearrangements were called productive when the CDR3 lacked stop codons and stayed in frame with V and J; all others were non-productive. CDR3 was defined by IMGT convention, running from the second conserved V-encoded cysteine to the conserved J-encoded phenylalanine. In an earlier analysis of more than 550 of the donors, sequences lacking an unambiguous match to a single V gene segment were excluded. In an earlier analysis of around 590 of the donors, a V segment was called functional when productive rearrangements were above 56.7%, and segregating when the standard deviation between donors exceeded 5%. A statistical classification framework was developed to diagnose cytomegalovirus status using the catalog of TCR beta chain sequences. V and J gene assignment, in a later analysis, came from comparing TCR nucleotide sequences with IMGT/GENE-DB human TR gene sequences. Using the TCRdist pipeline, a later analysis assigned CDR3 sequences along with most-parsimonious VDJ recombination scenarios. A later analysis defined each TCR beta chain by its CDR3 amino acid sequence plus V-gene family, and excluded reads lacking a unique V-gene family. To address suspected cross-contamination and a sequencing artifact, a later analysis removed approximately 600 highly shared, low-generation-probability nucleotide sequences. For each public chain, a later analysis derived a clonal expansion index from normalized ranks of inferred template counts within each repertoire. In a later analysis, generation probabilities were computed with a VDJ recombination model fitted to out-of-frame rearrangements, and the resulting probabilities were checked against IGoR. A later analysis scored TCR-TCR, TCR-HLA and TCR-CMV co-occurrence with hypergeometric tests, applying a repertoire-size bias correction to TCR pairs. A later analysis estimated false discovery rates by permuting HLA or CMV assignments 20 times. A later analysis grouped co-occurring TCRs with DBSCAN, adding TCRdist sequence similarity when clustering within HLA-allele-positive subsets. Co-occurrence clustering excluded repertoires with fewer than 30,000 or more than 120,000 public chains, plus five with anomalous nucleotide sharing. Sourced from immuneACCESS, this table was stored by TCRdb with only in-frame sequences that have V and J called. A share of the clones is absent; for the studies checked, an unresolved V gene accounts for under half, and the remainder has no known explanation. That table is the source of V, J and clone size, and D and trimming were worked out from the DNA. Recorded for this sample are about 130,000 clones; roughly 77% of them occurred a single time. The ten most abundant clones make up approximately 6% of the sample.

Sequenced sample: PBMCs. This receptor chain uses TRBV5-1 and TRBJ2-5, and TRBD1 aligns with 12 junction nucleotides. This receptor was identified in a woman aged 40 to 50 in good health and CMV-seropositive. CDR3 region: CASSLGGQGAVETQYF. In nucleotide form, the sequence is TGCGCCAGCAGCTTGGGGGGACAGGGGGCTGTGGAGACCCAGTACTTC. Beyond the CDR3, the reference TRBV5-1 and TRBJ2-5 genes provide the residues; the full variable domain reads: KAGVTQTPRYLIKTRGQQVTLSCSPISGHRSVSWYQQTPGQGLQFLFEYFSETQRNKGNFPGRFSGRQFSNSRSEMNVSTLELGDSALYLCASSLGGQGAVETQYFGPGTRLLVL.